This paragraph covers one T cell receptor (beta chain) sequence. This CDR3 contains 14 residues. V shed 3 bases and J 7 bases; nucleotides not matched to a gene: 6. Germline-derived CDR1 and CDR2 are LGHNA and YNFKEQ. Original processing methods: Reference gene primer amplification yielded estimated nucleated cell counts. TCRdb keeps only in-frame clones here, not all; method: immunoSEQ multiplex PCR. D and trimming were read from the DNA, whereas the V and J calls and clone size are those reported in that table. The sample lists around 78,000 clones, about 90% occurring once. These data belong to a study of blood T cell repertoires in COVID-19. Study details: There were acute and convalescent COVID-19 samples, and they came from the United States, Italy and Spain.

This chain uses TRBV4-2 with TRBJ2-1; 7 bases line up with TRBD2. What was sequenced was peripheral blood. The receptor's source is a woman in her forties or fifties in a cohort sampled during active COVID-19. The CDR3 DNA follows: TGTGCCAGCAGCCATCCCGGGACTAAAAATGAGCAGTTCTTC. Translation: CASSHPGTKNEQFF.